This T cell receptor (beta chain) derives from a study of blood T cells in healthy people across ages. CDR1 and CDR2 from the germline V gene are SGHRS and YFSETQ. V was clipped by 9 bases and J by 7 bases; unmatched bases: 10. The CDR3 is 15 residues long. Through a sample-barcoded 5' primer and a J-beta primer mix, a second PCR was run for roughly 6 to 12 cycles. Per sample, CDR3-containing paired-end reads numbered at least 2.5 million. MiXCR, run by TCRdb on the 5' RACE reads, gives a single entry per CDR3 protein. The sample has hundreds of thousands of distinct CDR3 sequences; roughly 60% are singletons. This clonotype was detected a few times. Its antigen is unknown. The study's findings and limits: Observed TCR beta diversity per million T cells went down as age went up. This fall followed a roughly linear course with age.

This TCR was sampled from a man aged 25-40 years in good health. The J gene is TRBJ2-1, the V gene TRBV5-1; the match to TRBD2 covers 13 bases. Source material: blood. The CDR3 nucleotides read TGCGCCACCTCAGTAGGGACTAGCGGGACAAATGAGCAGTTCTTC. Translating it yields CATSVGTSGTNEQFF.